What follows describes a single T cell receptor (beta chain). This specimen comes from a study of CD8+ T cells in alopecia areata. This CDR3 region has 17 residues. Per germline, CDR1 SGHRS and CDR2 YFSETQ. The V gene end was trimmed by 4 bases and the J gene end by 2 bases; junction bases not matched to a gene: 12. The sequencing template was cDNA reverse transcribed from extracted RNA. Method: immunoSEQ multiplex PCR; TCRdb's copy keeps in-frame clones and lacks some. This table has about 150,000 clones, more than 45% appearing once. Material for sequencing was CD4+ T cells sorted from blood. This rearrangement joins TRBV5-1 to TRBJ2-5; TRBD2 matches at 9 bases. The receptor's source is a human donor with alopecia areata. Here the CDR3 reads CASSLGGLATTQETQYF. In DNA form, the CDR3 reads TGCGCCAGCAGCCTGGGAGGACTAGCGACGACACAAGAGACCCAGTACTTC.